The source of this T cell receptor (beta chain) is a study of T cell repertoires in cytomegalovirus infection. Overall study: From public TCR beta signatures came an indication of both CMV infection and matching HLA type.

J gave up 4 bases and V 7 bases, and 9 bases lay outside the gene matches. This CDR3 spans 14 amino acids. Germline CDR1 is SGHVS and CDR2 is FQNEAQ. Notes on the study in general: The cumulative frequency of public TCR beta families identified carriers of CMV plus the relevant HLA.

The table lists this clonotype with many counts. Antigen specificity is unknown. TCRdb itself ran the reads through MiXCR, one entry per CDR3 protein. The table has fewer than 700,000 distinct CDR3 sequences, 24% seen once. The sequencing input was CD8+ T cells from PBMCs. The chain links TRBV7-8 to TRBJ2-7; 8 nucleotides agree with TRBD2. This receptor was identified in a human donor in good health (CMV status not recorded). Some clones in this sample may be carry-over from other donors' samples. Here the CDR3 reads CASTLGGGGYEQYV. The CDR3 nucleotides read TGTGCCAGCACCCTCGGAGGCGGGGGGTACGAGCAGTACGTC.